This T cell receptor beta chain was sequenced for a study of Tregs in tolerant kidney transplant recipients. Unstimulated Tregs (CD4+CD25+CD127-) and CD4+CD25- non-Tregs were sorted from PBMCs. Assay: immunoSEQ multiplex PCR; the TCRdb copy retains only in-frame clones and omits some. The sample shows about 120,000 clones, about 90% of them seen only once. CDR3 length: 15 amino acids. J was trimmed by 4 bases and V by 2 bases; bases with no gene match: 4. Germline assignment: CDR1 SEHNR and CDR2 FQNEAQ (reference sequence). The chain combines TRBV7-9 with TRBJ2-1, with 8 bases fitting TRBD2. Input material: CD4+ T cells from blood. The sequence derives from a human donor in good health. For the CDR3, the DNA is TGTGCCAGCAGCTTATTAACTAGCGGTTACAATGAGCAGTTCTTC. It translates to CASSLLTSGYNEQFF.